The 29 T cell receptor beta chains below all came from one sample that was sequenced in a study of memory CD4+ T cells and cytomegalovirus serostatus. Assay used: immunoSEQ multiplex PCR; TCRdb lists only in-frame clones, some missing. The sample lists over 50,000 clones, 75% to 90% occurring once. The sort gate was single viable CD3+CD4+CD8-CD45RO+ cells for memory CD4+ T cells. The sequencing input was memory CD4+ T cells from blood. The receptor source for this set is an adult in good health and CMV-seronegative.

The V and J genes are TRBV5-1 and TRBJ2-2; D unclear. The CDR3 has 14 residues. Germline V gene sequence: CDR1 SGHRS, CDR2 YFSETQ. Trimming removed 3 bases at V and 6 bases at J, with 12 bases between. For the CDR3, the DNA is TGCGCCAGCAGCTCCGTCGATTACGCCGGGGAGCTGTTTTTT. Translation: CASSSVDYAGELFF.

V gene TRBV5-8 combines with J gene TRBJ1-4; 9 bases line up with TRBD1. V gave up 7 bases and J gave up 7 bases; unmatched junction bases: 8. Germline lookup yields CDR1 SGHTS and CDR2 YDEGEE. The CDR3 spans 14 residues. Here the CDR3 reads CASGKTGGSEKLFF. Here the CDR3 DNA reads TGTGCCAGCGGGAAGACAGGGGGAAGTGAAAAACTGTTTTTT.

The J gene is TRBJ2-2, the V gene TRBV5-1, with a tentative D call TRBD1 (6 bases). Germline assignment: CDR1 SGHRS and CDR2 YFSETQ. The length of the CDR3 is 13 residues. Trimming pared 4 bases from V and 7 bases from J, leaving 11 bases between. The CDR3 is CASSARQDGELFF. The CDR3 DNA reads TGCGCCAGCAGCGCCCGACAGGACGGGGAGCTGTTTTTT.

This chain uses TRBV18 with TRBJ2-5; D ambiguous. The DNA end favors TRBJ2-7, so the J call may be wrong. This CDR3 region has 13 residues. CDR1 is KGHSH and CDR2 is LQKENI in the germline V gene. The CDR3 loop reads CASSPRSSYEQYF. The CDR3 DNA reads TGTGCCAGCTCACCTCGAAGCTCCTACGAGCAGTACTTC.

The chain links TRBV5-5 to TRBJ2-7; a possible D gene is TRBD1 (6 bases). The germline V and J ends were trimmed by 0 bases and 6 bases, with 13 bases remaining between them. The CDR3 totals 14 residues. CDR1 SGHKS and CDR2 YYEKEE come from the germline V gene (reference sequence). The CDR3: CASSLGQGLGEQYF. The CDR3 region has the DNA TGTGCCAGCAGCTTGGGGCAGGGGCTGGGCGAGCAGTACTTC. Full variable domain (outside the CDR3, taken from reference TRBV5-5 and TRBJ2-7): DAGVTQSPTHLIKTRGQQVTLRCSPISGHKSVSWYQQVLGQGPQFIFQYYEKEERGRGNFPDRFSARQFPNYSSELNVNALLLGDSALYLCASSLGQGLGEQYFGPGTRLTVT.

The chain combines TRBV6-5 with TRBJ1-2; D gene unclear. This CDR3 has 13 amino acids. The germline gives CDR1 MNHEY, CDR2 SVGAGI. Trimming shortened V by 5 bases and J by 1 base, and 8 bases separated the two germline ends. CDR3 in amino acids: CASSRDGNYGYTF. CDR3 nucleotides: TGTGCCAGCAGTCGAGACGGTAACTATGGCTACACCTTC.

The V call is TRBV7-6, the J call TRBJ2-2, with D tentatively TRBD2 (6 bases). CDR3 size: 14 residues. The ends were cut back, 5 bases at V and 5 bases at J, with 12 bases in the middle. Germline V gene data show CDR1 as SGHVS and CDR2 as FNYEAQ. CDR3 nucleotide sequence: TGTGCCAGCAGCCAAGCGGGTCAGACCGGGGAGCTGTTTTTT. It codes for CASSQAGQTGELFF.

This clone was found a few times. The chain couples TRBV7-8 to TRBJ1-1; perhaps TRBD1 as D (6 bases). Trimming shortened V by 0 bases and J by 0 bases, and 17 bases separated the two germline ends. Looked up from germline, CDR1 is SGHVS and CDR2 is FQNEAQ. The CDR3 sequence is 18 residues long. CDR3 sequence: CASSLALDSLGLNTEAFF. CDR3 DNA: TGTGCCAGCAGCTTAGCGCTGGACAGCCTGGGGCTGAACACTGAAGCTTTCTTT. Supplemented by reference TRBV7-8 and TRBJ1-1, the full variable domain reads GAGVSQSPRYKVAKRGQDVALRCDPISGHVSLFWYQQALGQGPEFLTYFQNEAQLDKSGLPSDRFFAERPEGSVSTLKIQRTQQEDSAVYLCASSLALDSLGLNTEAFFGQGTRLTVV.

V usage is TRBV30 and J usage is TRBJ2-5, with 9 bases matching TRBD2. Germline values: CDR1 GTSNPN, CDR2 SVGIG (reference sequence). There are 14 residues in the CDR3. V gave up 7 bases and J gave up 4 bases; unmatched junction bases: 10. The CDR3 bases are TGTGCCTCGAGCTCGCGGGAGGGCCGAGAGACCCAGTACTTC. This gives the protein CASSSREGRETQYF.

This clone was seen just once. The chain uses TRBV18 and TRBJ2-2; 7 bases map to TRBD1. Germline CDR1 is KGHSH and CDR2 is LQKENI. The CDR3 has 18 amino acids. V was pared by 3 bases and J by 4 bases, with 14 bases of the junction left unmatched. In nucleotides, the CDR3 is TGTGCCAGCTCACCCTTGCCGGTGACAGGGAGTGGCACCGGGGAGCTGTTTTTT. It translates to CASSPLPVTGSGTGELFF.

This clone has only a few counts. This sequence joins TRBV6-6 and TRBJ1-1; 9 bases line up with TRBD1. This CDR3 comprises 12 residues. The germline V gene encodes CDR1 MNHNY and CDR2 SVGAGI (reference sequence). With 4 bases clipped from V and 8 bases from J, the junction kept 2 bases outside the gene matches. CDR3 protein: CASSFGQGEAFF. The DNA for the CDR3 is TGTGCCAGCAGTTTTGGACAGGGGGAAGCTTTCTTT.

This chain joins TRBV15 and TRBJ1-1, with D hard to call. Germline assignment: CDR1 LNHNV and CDR2 YYDKDF (reference sequence). The CDR3 is made up of 12 amino acids. V lost 1 base and J lost 7, with 7 bases in between. The CDR3 protein is CATSRADGEAFF. The CDR3 nucleotides read TGTGCCACCAGCAGAGCCGACGGTGAAGCTTTCTTT.

This clone turned up a few times. The rearrangement links TRBV5-4 to TRBJ1-1; D remains ambiguous. This CDR3 region has 15 residues. Germline V gene lookup returns CDR1 SGHNT and CDR2 YYREEE (reference sequence). V gave up 0 bases and J gave up 4 bases, with 13 bases separating them. Here the CDR3 DNA reads TGTGCCAGCAGCTTGGACAGCTCCGATGGCACTGAAGCTTTCTTT. It specifies CASSLDSSDGTEAFF.

The sample holds a few counts of this clone. The chain couples TRBV4-1 to TRBJ2-1, with D uncertain. The V end lost 4 bases, the J end lost 0 bases, and 16 bases lay between the germline ends. CDR1 and CDR2 (germline): MGHRA, YSYEKL. The CDR3 is 17 amino acids. The CDR3 reads CASSPSNIPFSYNEQFF. CDR3 nucleotides: TGCGCCAGCAGCCCCTCTAATATCCCTTTCTCCTACAATGAGCAGTTCTTC.

V gene TRBV7-2 combines with J gene TRBJ2-7, with D unclear. Germline V lookup: CDR1 SGHTA, CDR2 FQGNSA. Trimming shortened V by 4 bases and J by 3 bases, and 13 bases separated the two germline ends. The CDR3 is made up of 14 amino acids. CDR3: CASSSALTNYEQYF. CDR3 coding DNA: TGTGCCAGCAGCTCCGCCTTAACTAACTACGAGCAGTACTTC.

V usage is TRBV19 and J usage is TRBJ2-7, with 8 nucleotides matching TRBD1. The CDR3 consists of 15 residues. With V trimmed by 0 bases and J by 1 base, 2 bases remained unmatched. Germline V gene lookup returns CDR1 LNHDA and CDR2 SQIVND (reference sequence). CDR3 protein: CASSIENRGSYEQYF. The CDR3 nucleotides are TGTGCCAGTAGTATAGAAAACAGGGGGTCCTACGAGCAGTACTTC.

The chain carries TRBV7-2 and TRBJ1-2; D is perhaps TRBD1 (5 bases). Trimming took off 6 bases at V and 8 bases at J, with 16 bases between the two ends. Germline V CDR1 and CDR2: SGHTA, FQGNSA. The CDR3 sequence is 13 residues long. In DNA form, the CDR3 reads TGTGCCAGCAGGGCCATTGCGGGGGTCGGCTACACCTTC. Its translation: CASRAIAGVGYTF.

The CDR3: CAWRKTTGGGNQPQHF. CDR3 coding DNA: TGTGCCTGGAGGAAAACAACAGGGGGGGGCAATCAGCCCCAGCATTTT. The chain has TRBV30 and TRBJ1-5; 8 bases match TRBD1. V shed 3 bases and J 2 bases; nucleotides not matched to a gene: 9. CDR1 is GTSNPN, CDR2 SVGIG, per germline (reference sequence). The CDR3 is made up of 16 amino acids.

This clone was observed a single time. V and J are TRBV6-1 and TRBJ1-4; D may be TRBD1 (6 bases). The ends were cut back, 6 bases at V and 3 bases at J, with 11 bases in the middle. CDR1 MNHNS and CDR2 SASEGT come from the germline V gene. The CDR3 extends over 14 amino acids. In DNA form, the CDR3 reads TGTGCCAGCAGCGGGGGCCTTTCTAATGAAAAACTGTTTTTT. Amino acid sequence: CASSGGLSNEKLFF.

The chain recombines TRBV19 with TRBJ1-5; perhaps TRBD1 as D (6 bases). Germline V gene lookup returns CDR1 LNHDA and CDR2 SQIVND (reference sequence). Trimming left V 7 bases short and J 6 bases short, with 19 bases between. CDR3 length: 15 residues. For the CDR3, the DNA is TGTGCCAGTATTCTGTCCGGGGGGCTTGGTCAGCCCCAGCATTTT. Translated, it gives CASILSGGLGQPQHF.

This clone was seen once. The chain combines TRBV7-8 with TRBJ2-7; maybe TRBD1 (6 bases). The V end was cut by 5 bases, the J end by 4 bases, with 18 bases between. The CDR3 has 15 residues. Germline lookup yields CDR1 SGHVS and CDR2 FQNEAQ. CDR3 sequence (DNA): TGTGCCAGCAGCCAAGGACAGTTAGCCATGTACGAGCAGTACTTC. Its protein product is CASSQGQLAMYEQYF.

The chain recombines TRBV7-9 with TRBJ1-2; possible D gene TRBD1, 5 bases. Germline V gene lookup returns CDR1 SEHNR and CDR2 FQNEAQ (reference sequence). V lost 7 bases to trimming and J lost 6 bases, with 21 bases between them. The CDR3 sequence is 15 residues long. CDR3 region: CASTMTAQGMNGYTF. CDR3 nucleotide sequence: TGTGCCAGCACCATGACCGCCCAGGGAATGAATGGCTACACCTTC.

This clone appeared once. The CDR3 here is CASSLDTQYF. CDR3 bases: TGTGCCAGCAGCTTAGATACGCAGTATTTT. The V call is TRBV7-6, the J call TRBJ2-3; D gene unclear. CDR1 SGHVS and CDR2 FNYEAQ come from the germline V gene. CDR3 length: 10 amino acids. The V end lost 1 base, the J end lost 7 bases, and 0 bases lay between the germline ends. Full variable domain (remainder filled in from reference TRBV7-6 and TRBJ2-3): GAGVSQSPRYKVTKRGQDVALRCDPISGHVSLYWYRQALGQGPEFLTYFNYEAQQDKSGLPNDRFSAERPEGSISTLTIQRTEQRDSAMYRCASSLDTQYFGPGTRLTVL.

The J gene is TRBJ1-4, the V gene TRBV2; the D gene is possibly TRBD1 (6 bases). Trimming pared 3 bases from V and 7 bases from J, leaving 18 bases between. Germline CDR1 and CDR2: SNHLY and FYNNEI. The CDR3 contains 16 residues. DNA for the CDR3: TGTGCCAGCAGTGACGGTGGGCAGGGGCGGGGTGAAAAACTGTTTTTT. It codes for CASSDGGQGRGEKLFF. Full variable domain (rest looked up from reference TRBV2 and TRBJ1-4): EPEVTQTPSHQVTQMGQEVILRCVPISNHLYFYWYRQILGQKVEFLVSFYNNEISEKSEIFDDQFSVERPDGSNFTLKIRSTKLEDSAMYFCASSDGGQGRGEKLFFGSGTQLSVL.

The chain links TRBV18 to TRBJ2-7; a possible D gene is TRBD2 (6 bases). Per germline, CDR1 KGHSH and CDR2 LQKENI. V lost 2 bases to trimming and J lost 7 bases, with 15 bases between them. The CDR3 totals 14 residues. CDR3 coding DNA: TGTGCCAGCTCACCAATCGGGGAGGTGAGGGAGCAGTACTTC. This translates into CASSPIGEVREQYF.

The rearrangement joins TRBV5-4 to TRBJ2-3, with 10 bases aligning to TRBD2. V was clipped by 3 bases and J by 6 bases; unmatched bases: 10. Germline loops: CDR1 SGHNT, CDR2 YYREEE (reference sequence). The CDR3 covers 16 residues. The CDR3 DNA is TGTGCCAGCAGCTCCATAGCGGGGGGCGCAAGGGATACGCAGTATTTT. It codes for CASSSIAGGARDTQYF.

This chain uses TRBV9 with TRBJ1-2; a weak D match, TRBD1 (6 bases). Germline V gene sequence: CDR1 SGDLS, CDR2 YYNGEE. The CDR3 covers 20 residues. Trimming shortened V by 3 bases and J by 4 bases, and 31 bases separated the two germline ends. The CDR3 reads CASSAVEVINRDLKFYGYTF. The CDR3 DNA reads TGTGCCAGCAGCGCTGTCGAGGTAATAAACAGGGATCTTAAATTCTATGGCTACACCTTC.

The chain has TRBV23-1 and TRBJ1-5; D gene unclear. TRBV23-1 belongs to the ORF category, with a function that is uncertain. Trimming removed 8 bases from V and 4 bases from J, with 15 bases in between. The CDR3 contains 14 residues. Here the CDR3 DNA reads TGCGCCAGCGTAGGGCGGGCAGCTAATCAGCCCCAGCATTTT. Translation: CASVGRAANQPQHF.

CDR3 loop: CASSLWGAGDKGYTF. The CDR3, as DNA: TGTGCCAGCAGCCTCTGGGGGGCGGGGGACAAGGGCTACACCTTC. The gene calls are TRBV7-3 and TRBJ1-2, with D maybe TRBD1 (6 bases). The length of the CDR3 is 15 residues. Germline-derived CDR1 and CDR2 are SGHTA and FQGTGA. Trimming pared 5 bases from V and 8 bases from J, leaving 21 bases between. Full variable domain (outside the CDR3, taken from reference TRBV7-3 and TRBJ1-2): GAGVSQTPSNKVTEKGKYVELRCDPISGHTALYWYRQSLGQGPEFLIYFQGTGAADDSGLPNDRFFAVRPEGSVSTLKIQRTERGDSAVYLCASSLWGAGDKGYTFGSGTRLTVV.